One and the same sample provided the 28 T cell receptor beta chains below, sequenced in a study of T cell repertoires in cytomegalovirus infection (dated by TCRdb to about 2019). The sequencer was an Illumina HiSeq 1500. Using fastp at Q25 and MiXCR, TCRdb reprocessed the public reads and kept productive beta chains. Here each entry gathers all rows of one CDR3 protein and keeps the most common genes and DNA. The sample profile shows approximately 700,000 distinct CDR3 sequences; roughly 36% of them were found once. The ten largest clones add up to 2.5% to 3.5% of the sample. Sequencing input: PBMCs. Receptor source: a human donor in good health (CMV status not recorded). Some clones in this sample may be carry-over from other donors' samples.

The chain links TRBV7-2 to TRBJ2-1; D possibly uses TRBD1 or TRBD2 (5 bases each). The CDR3 is made up of 16 amino acids. Germline-derived CDR1 and CDR2 are SGHTA and FQGNSA. V lost 1 base and J 0 bases, leaving 10 bases between the germline ends. The CDR3, as DNA: TGTGCCAGCAGCTTAGAAGGGACCACCTCCTACAATGAGCAGTTCTTC. Amino acid sequence: CASSLEGTTSYNEQFF.

The rearrangement joins TRBV7-8 to TRBJ2-3; D call uncertain. Trimming cost V 0 bases and J 8 bases, with 18 bases left between them. CDR1 is SGHVS and CDR2 is FQNEAQ in the germline V gene. The CDR3 totals 16 residues. Here the CDR3 reads CASSLALDGGLSTQYF. In nucleotides, the CDR3 is TGTGCCAGCAGCTTAGCCCTAGACGGTGGGCTGAGTACGCAGTATTTT.

V is TRBV2 and J is TRBJ2-1; tentative D call: TRBD2 (6 bases). V was trimmed by 5 bases and J by 4 bases, leaving 21 bases between them. This CDR3 contains 17 residues. Germline V CDR1 and CDR2: SNHLY, FYNNEI. For the CDR3, the DNA is TGTGCCAGCAGTTCAACGGGGACTCCCTCAGGGTACAATGAGCAGTTCTTC. This translates into CASSSTGTPSGYNEQFF.

Comment on this clonotype: Relative to the germline gene, one junction end is altered; a read error may explain this. The V call is TRBV5-1, the J call TRBJ2-1; 8 nucleotides agree with TRBD2. This CDR3 spans 15 amino acids. Looked up from germline, CDR1 is SGHRS and CDR2 is YFSETQ. The CDR3 bases are TGCGCCAGCAGCTTGGACAGCGGGAGAGAGTCTGAGCCGTTCTTC. It is translated as CASSLDSGRESEPFF.

About this clonotype itself: A much larger clone lies a single base off, so this may be a read error. V is TRBV7-9 and J is TRBJ2-5, with D possibly being TRBD1 (6 bases). The CDR3 runs 13 residues. CDR1 and CDR2 from the germline V gene are SEHNR and FQNEAQ (reference sequence). The CDR3 is CASGGQYQATQYF. The CDR3 coding sequence is TGTGCCAGCGGTGGACAGTACCAAGCGACCCAGTACTTC.

CDR3 residues: CASSSIVSSGNTIYF. CDR3 bases: TGTGCCAGCAGCTCGATCGTCAGCTCTGGAAACACCATATATTTT. The V and J genes are TRBV7-9 and TRBJ1-3; D is unresolved. This CDR3 is built from 15 residues. Germline V gene sequence: CDR1 SEHNR, CDR2 FQNEAQ (reference sequence). The ends were cut back, 4 bases at V and 0 bases at J, with 10 bases in the middle.

This clonotype was observed a few times. CDR3 coding DNA: TGTGCCACCAGTGCCGGGACCTTCTCGTATGGCTACACCTTC. Translation: CATSAGTFSYGYTF. The chain couples TRBV15 to TRBJ1-2, with D possibly matching TRBD1 (5 bases). Trimming left V 6 bases short and J 5 bases short, with 16 bases between. The V gene's germline CDR1 is LNHNV and CDR2 YYDKDF (reference sequence). The CDR3 covers 14 residues.

This clonotype has ten or more counts. J is TRBJ1-5 and V is TRBV7-2; D remains unclear. Germline lookup yields CDR1 SGHTA and CDR2 FQGNSA. CDR3 length: 14 residues. V was shortened by 1 base and J by 7 bases, with 11 bases between the two germline ends. The CDR3 sequence is CASSLVLAAQPQHF. CDR3 DNA sequence: TGTGCCAGCAGCTTAGTCCTTGCGGCGCAGCCCCAGCATTTT.

This clonotype was counted between two and nine times. The rearrangement links TRBV4-1 to TRBJ2-3, with 9 bases aligning to TRBD2. Germline values: CDR1 MGHRA, CDR2 YSYEKL. CDR3 length: 15 amino acids. V was clipped by 7 bases and J by 2 bases; unmatched bases: 7. The CDR3 DNA reads TGCGCCAGCAACCTAGCGGGGAGCCTCACAGATACGCAGTATTTT. It translates to CASNLAGSLTDTQYF.

Comment on this clonotype: A much larger clone differs by one base, so this may be a read error. This chain connects TRBV7-2 to TRBJ1-2, with unresolved D. The germline CDR1 and CDR2 sequences are SGHTA and FQGNSA. This CDR3 is 14 amino acids long. V lost 2 bases, J lost 2 bases, and 9 bases lay in between. The CDR3 DNA reads TGTGCCAGCAGCTTAACCCACAGCAACTATGGCTACACCTTC. Protein: CASSLTHSNYGYTF.

V is TRBV2 and J is TRBJ1-2; tentative D call: TRBD1 (5 bases). CDR1 and CDR2 from the germline V gene are SNHLY and FYNNEI. The V and J ends lost 4 bases and 8 bases respectively, with 8 bases between them. There are 11 residues in the CDR3. The DNA of the CDR3 is TGTGCCAGCAGTGGACAGTCGGGCTACACCTTC. Its protein product is CASSGQSGYTF.

This chain joins TRBV7-9 and TRBJ2-7, with 7 positions matching TRBD1. There are 14 residues in the CDR3. Trimming took 4 bases from V and 4 from J; bases not matched to a gene: 7. CDR1 and CDR2 (germline): SEHNR, FQNEAQ (reference sequence). The CDR3 bases are TGTGCCAGCAGCTCGAGACAGGGTGATTACGAGCAGTACTTC. Its translation: CASSSRQGDYEQYF.

V usage is TRBV27 and J usage is TRBJ1-1, with D perhaps TRBD1 (5 bases). This CDR3 region has 13 residues. Germline CDR1 and CDR2: MNHEY and SMNVEV (reference sequence). Deletions cut 3 bases from V and 6 bases from J, with 11 bases between. The CDR3 DNA reads as TGTGCCAGCAGTTTTCAGGGAAGAGCTGAAGCTTTCTTT. Amino acids: CASSFQGRAEAFF.

This clonotype has a handful of counts. The chain couples TRBV27 to TRBJ1-2, with 7 bases aligning to TRBD1. After removal of 6 bases from V and 8 bases from J, the junction contained 15 bases not matched to a gene. Germline CDR1 and CDR2: MNHEY and SMNVEV (reference sequence). The CDR3 runs 15 residues. The chain's CDR3 is CASSRTGTVVPGYTF. The CDR3 coding sequence is TGTGCCAGCAGCCGCACCGGGACAGTTGTGCCCGGCTACACCTTC.

The CDR3 coding sequence is TGTGCCAGCAGCAACCCGCCCTCCCTAGAGCAGTATTTT. Protein product: CASSNPPSLEQYF. The V gene is TRBV5-8, the J gene TRBJ2-3; D unresolved. Germline assignment: CDR1 SGHTS and CDR2 YDEGEE. V lost 4 bases to trimming and J lost 11 bases, with 17 bases between them. CDR3 length equals 13 residues.

The rearrangement links TRBV5-1 to TRBJ1-1; TRBD1 matches 7 bases. The trim removed 4 bases at V and 10 bases at J, leaving 10 bases unmatched. This CDR3 has 13 residues. Germline CDR1 is SGHRS and CDR2 is YFSETQ. DNA for the CDR3: TGCGCCAGCAGCCGAGGACAGGAGAGGGTAGCTTTCTTT. This translates into CASSRGQERVAFF.

This clonotype was detected only a few times. The CDR3, as DNA: TGCGCCAGCAGCCAAGAGCCCCAGAATGAAAAACTGTTTTTT. Its protein product is CASSQEPQNEKLFF. The chain has TRBV4-1 and TRBJ1-4; the D is unclear. The V end lost 0 bases, the J end lost 5 bases, and 7 bases lay between the germline ends. The CDR3 extends over 14 amino acids. Germline values: CDR1 MGHRA, CDR2 YSYEKL.

The chain recombines TRBV19 with TRBJ2-7; 7 bases align to TRBD2. Losses at the gene ends were 11 bases for V and 3 bases for J; bases not matched to a gene: 10. Per the germline V gene, CDR1 is LNHDA and CDR2 is SQIVND (reference sequence). The CDR3 runs to 13 residues. The CDR3 DNA is TGTGCCTCCGAGGCGGCTAGCGGCTACGAGCAGTACTTC. This gives the protein CASEAASGYEQYF.

The chain combines TRBV20-1 with TRBJ2-1, with D maybe TRBD1 (5 bases). The CDR3 contains 14 residues. Trimming took off 0 bases at V and 7 bases at J, with 13 bases between the two ends. Germline values: CDR1 DFQATT, CDR2 SNEGSKA (reference sequence). Here the CDR3 reads CSAREGRVWNEQFF. Here the CDR3 DNA reads TGCAGTGCTAGAGAAGGCAGGGTCTGGAATGAGCAGTTCTTC.

This clonotype was observed a handful of times. The rearrangement links TRBV12-3 or TRBV12-4 to TRBJ2-1, with 12 bases aligning to TRBD2. There are 15 residues in the CDR3. J gave up 9 bases and V 7 bases, and 10 bases lay outside the gene matches. The CDR3 DNA reads as TGTGCCAGCATCAAGACTAGCGGGAGAACGATTGAGCAGTTCTTC. This translates into CASIKTSGRTIEQFF.

The chain couples TRBV2 to TRBJ2-3; D gene uncertain. The germline gives CDR1 SNHLY, CDR2 FYNNEI. This CDR3 is 14 amino acids long. Trimming removed 10 bases at V and 5 bases at J, with 19 bases between. DNA for the CDR3: TGTGCCACTTGGACGATGGACGCTGGAGATACGCAGTATTTT. Encoded protein: CATWTMDAGDTQYF.

This chain connects TRBV28 to TRBJ1-5; TRBD1 aligns across 10 bases. This CDR3 has 15 residues. Germline V gives CDR1 MDHEN, CDR2 SYDVKM. With 6 bases clipped from V and 5 bases from J, the junction kept 7 bases outside the gene matches. For the CDR3, the DNA is TGTGCCAGCAGCCGAGACAGGGGGCTTCATCAGCCCCAGCATTTT. It is translated as CASSRDRGLHQPQHF.

This clonotype was seen only a few times. The chain recombines TRBV29-1 with TRBJ2-3, with 9 nucleotides matching TRBD1. Germline loops: CDR1 SQVTM, CDR2 ANQGSEA. The CDR3 runs 14 residues. With 3 bases clipped from V and 10 bases from J, the junction kept 11 bases outside the gene matches. This chain's CDR3 is CSVEAGTGRAAQYF. CDR3 DNA sequence: TGCAGCGTTGAGGCCGGGACAGGGAGGGCGGCGCAGTATTTT.

This clonotype was seen more than once but under ten times. The gene calls are TRBV7-8 and TRBJ1-1, with no clear D. Trimming took off 3 bases at V and 11 bases at J, with 10 bases between the two ends. Germline loops: CDR1 SGHVS, CDR2 FQNEAQ. The CDR3 is made up of 11 amino acids. The CDR3 coding sequence is TGTGCCAGCAGCTTCGGGCACCGGGCTTTCTTT. It is translated as CASSFGHRAFF.

At least ten counts were recorded for this clonotype. The junction departs from germline at one end; a sequencing error may be responsible. V is TRBV4-1 and J is TRBJ1-4, with TRBD1 matching over 8 bases. Germline values: CDR1 MGHRA, CDR2 YSYEKL. The CDR3 covers 14 residues. CDR3 DNA: TGTGCCAGCAGCTTAGGACAGGGTAGTGAAAAACTGTTTTTT. Translating gives CASSLGQGSEKLFF.

The V gene is TRBV3-1, the J gene TRBJ2-7; TRBD2 aligns across 11 bases. Germline lookup yields CDR1 LGHDT and CDR2 YNNKEL (reference sequence). CDR3 length: 15 amino acids. The ends lost 2 bases at V and 5 bases at J; junction bases unmatched: 5. The CDR3, as DNA: TGTGCCAGCAGCCAATCCCTGGGACTAGCGGACGAGCAGTACTTC. This gives the protein CASSQSLGLADEQYF.

J is TRBJ2-3 and V is TRBV11-2; D may be TRBD2 (6 bases). The CDR3 is made up of 14 amino acids. Germline values: CDR1 SGHAT, CDR2 FQNNGV. V was trimmed by 0 bases and J by 8 bases, leaving 12 bases between them. The CDR3: CASSLDGGIVTQYF. The CDR3 coding sequence is TGTGCCAGCAGCTTAGATGGCGGGATAGTTACGCAGTATTTT.

The J gene is TRBJ1-4, the V gene TRBV6-6, with a tentative D call TRBD1 (5 bases). V dropped 3 bases and J dropped 5 bases, with 10 bases sitting between them. Germline-derived CDR1 and CDR2 are MNHNY and SVGAGI (reference sequence). The CDR3 has 14 residues. DNA for the CDR3: TGTGCCAGCAGTTATGGGGGAGGAAATGAAAAACTGTTTTTT. It yields the protein CASSYGGGNEKLFF.